This TCR beta chain was recovered during a study of blood T cells in healthy people across ages. Donor samples were obtained from healthy Caucasian individuals from Russia, aged about 6 to 100. Each of the donors had roughly 9.4 milliliters of peripheral blood drawn into EDTA-treated Vacutainer tubes. Isolation yielded PBMCs, at least 6 million per sample, in every case. The germline CDR1 and CDR2 sequences are SGHRS and YFSETQ. This CDR3 spans 13 amino acids. Combining a sample-barcoded 5' primer with a J-beta primer mix, a second PCR ran for roughly 6 to 12 cycles. TCRdb re-called the 5' RACE reads with MiXCR, one entry per CDR3 protein. This table holds 1.5 million to 1.9 million distinct CDR3 sequences, 35% to 45% found once. Notes on this clonotype: The germline gene is not matched at one end of the junction; a read error may be the cause.

The J gene is TRBJ2-5, the V gene TRBV5-1; possible D gene TRBD2, 5 bases. The origin of this receptor is a woman aged 18 to 35 in good health. The sequencing sample was made of blood. As DNA, the CDR3 is TGCGCCAGCAGCAAACTAGGGCAAGGGACCCAGTACTTC. It is translated as CASSKLGQGTQYF.